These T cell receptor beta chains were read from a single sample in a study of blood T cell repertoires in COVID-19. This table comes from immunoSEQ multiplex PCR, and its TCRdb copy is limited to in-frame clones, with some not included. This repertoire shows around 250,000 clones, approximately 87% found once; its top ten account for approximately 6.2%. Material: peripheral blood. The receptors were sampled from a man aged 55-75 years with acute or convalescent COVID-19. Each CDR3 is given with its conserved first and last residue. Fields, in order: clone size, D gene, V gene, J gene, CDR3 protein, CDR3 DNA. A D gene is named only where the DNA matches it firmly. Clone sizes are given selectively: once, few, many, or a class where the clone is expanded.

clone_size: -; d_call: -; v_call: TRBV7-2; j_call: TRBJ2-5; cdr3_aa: CASSLMATQETQYF; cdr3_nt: TGTGCCAGCAGCTTAATGGCAACACAAGAGACCCAGTACTTC
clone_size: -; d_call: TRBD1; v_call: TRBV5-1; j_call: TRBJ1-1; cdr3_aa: CASTPRTGGPKNTEAFF; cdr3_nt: TGCGCCAGCACCCCGAGGACAGGGGGCCCTAAGAACACTGAAGCTTTCTTT
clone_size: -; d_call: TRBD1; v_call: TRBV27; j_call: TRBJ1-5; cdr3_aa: CASSLNWGQGVNQPQHF; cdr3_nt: TGTGCCAGCAGTTTAAACTGGGGACAGGGCGTCAATCAGCCCCAGCATTTT
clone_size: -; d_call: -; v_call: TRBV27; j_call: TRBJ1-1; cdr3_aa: CASSLGLPGTEAFF; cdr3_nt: TGTGCCAGCAGTTTGGGTCTGCCGGGCACTGAAGCTTTCTTT
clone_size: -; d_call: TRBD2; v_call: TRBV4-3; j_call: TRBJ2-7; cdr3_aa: CASSQDPARGGDEQYF; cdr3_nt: TGCGCCAGCAGCCAAGATCCCGCCCGGGGGGGCGATGAGCAGTACTTC
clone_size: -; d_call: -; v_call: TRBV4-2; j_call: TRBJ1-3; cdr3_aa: CASTGEPGHSGNTIYF; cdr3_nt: TGTGCCAGCACGGGAGAACCGGGACACTCTGGAAACACCATATATTTT
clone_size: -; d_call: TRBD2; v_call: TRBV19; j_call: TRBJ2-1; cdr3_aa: CASSGLAGGTDEQFF; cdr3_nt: TGTGCCAGCTCGGGACTAGCGGGAGGCACGGATGAGCAGTTCTTC
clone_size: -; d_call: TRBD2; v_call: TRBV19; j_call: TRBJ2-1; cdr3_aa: CASSPSGTTYNEQFF; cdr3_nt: TGTGCCAGTAGCCCGAGCGGGACTACCTACAATGAGCAGTTCTTC
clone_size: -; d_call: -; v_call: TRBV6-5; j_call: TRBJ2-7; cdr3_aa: CASSYSADAYEQYF; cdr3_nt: TGTGCCAGCAGTTACTCGGCGGATGCCTACGAGCAGTACTTC
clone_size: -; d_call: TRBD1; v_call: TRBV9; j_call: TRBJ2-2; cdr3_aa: CASRPPGQPNTGELFF; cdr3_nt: TGTGCCAGCAGACCCCCGGGACAGCCCAACACCGGGGAGCTGTTTTTT
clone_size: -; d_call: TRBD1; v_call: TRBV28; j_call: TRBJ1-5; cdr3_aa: CASSPPGTVNQPQHF; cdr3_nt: TGTGCCAGCAGCCCGCCCGGGACAGTTAATCAGCCCCAGCATTTT
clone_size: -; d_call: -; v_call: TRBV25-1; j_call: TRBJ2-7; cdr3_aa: CASSEPDRVSYEQYF; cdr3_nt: TGTGCCAGCAGTGAACCTGACCGGGTCTCCTACGAGCAGTACTTC
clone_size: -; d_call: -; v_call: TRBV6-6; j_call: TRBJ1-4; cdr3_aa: CASSYSSGSEKLFF; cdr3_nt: TGTGCCAGCAGTTACTCATCGGGGAGTGAAAAACTGTTTTTT
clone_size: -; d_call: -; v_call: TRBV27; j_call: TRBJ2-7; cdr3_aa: CASTSSDSGYEQYF; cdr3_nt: TGTGCCAGCACCTCCTCCGACTCCGGGTACGAGCAGTACTTC
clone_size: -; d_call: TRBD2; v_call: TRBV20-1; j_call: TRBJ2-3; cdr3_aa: CSASRTSGRADTQYF; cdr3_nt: TGCAGTGCTAGTCGGACTAGCGGGAGGGCAGATACGCAGTATTTT
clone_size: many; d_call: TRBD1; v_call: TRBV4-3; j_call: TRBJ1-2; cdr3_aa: CASRAGGDYGYTF; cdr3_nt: TGCGCCAGCAGGGCAGGGGGCGACTATGGCTACACCTTC
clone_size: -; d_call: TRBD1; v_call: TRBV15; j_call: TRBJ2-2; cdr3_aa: CATSRGDRGQGGELFF; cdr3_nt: TGTGCCACCAGCAGAGGGGACAGGGGGCAGGGCGGGGAGCTGTTTTTT
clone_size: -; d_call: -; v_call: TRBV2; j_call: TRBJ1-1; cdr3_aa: CASSESLGHLNTEAFF; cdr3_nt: TGTGCCAGCAGTGAATCTCTCGGACACTTGAACACTGAAGCTTTCTTT
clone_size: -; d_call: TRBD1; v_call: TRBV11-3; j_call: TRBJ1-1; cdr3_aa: CASSGQTGEATEAFF; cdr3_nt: TGTGCCAGCAGCGGCCAGACAGGGGAGGCCACTGAAGCTTTCTTT
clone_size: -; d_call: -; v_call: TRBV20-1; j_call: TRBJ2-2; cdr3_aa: CSASDGRDTGELFF; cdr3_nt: TGCAGTGCTAGTGATGGGAGAGATACCGGGGAGCTGTTTTTT
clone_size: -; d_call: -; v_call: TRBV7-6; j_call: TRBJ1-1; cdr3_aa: CASSSVGLNTEAFF; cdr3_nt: TGTGCCAGCAGCTCAGTCGGGTTAAACACTGAAGCTTTCTTT
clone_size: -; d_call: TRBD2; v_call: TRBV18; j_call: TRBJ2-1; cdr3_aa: CASSLLNEGGPRNEQFF; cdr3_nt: TGTGCCAGCTCATTATTGAACGAGGGAGGGCCGCGCAATGAGCAGTTCTTC
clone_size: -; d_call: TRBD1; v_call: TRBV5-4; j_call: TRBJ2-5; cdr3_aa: CASSLAGTDETQYF; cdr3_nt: TGTGCCAGCAGCTTGGCCGGGACAGATGAGACCCAGTACTTC
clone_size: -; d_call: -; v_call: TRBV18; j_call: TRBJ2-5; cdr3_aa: CASSNSRTDEETQYF; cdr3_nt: TGTGCCAGCTCAAACTCAAGGACAGACGAAGAGACCCAGTACTTC
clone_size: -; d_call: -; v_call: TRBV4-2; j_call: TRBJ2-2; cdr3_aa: CASSQESPGVGELFF; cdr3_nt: TGTGCCAGCAGCCAAGAGTCTCCGGGGGTCGGGGAGCTGTTTTTT
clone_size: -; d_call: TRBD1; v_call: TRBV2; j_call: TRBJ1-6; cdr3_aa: CASSEGTGGANSPLHF; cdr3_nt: TGTGCCAGCAGTGAAGGGACAGGGGGCGCGAATTCACCCCTCCACTTT
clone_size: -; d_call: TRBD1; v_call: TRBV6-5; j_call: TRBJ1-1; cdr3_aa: CASRDRGMNTEAFF; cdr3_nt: TGTGCCAGCAGGGACAGGGGTATGAACACTGAAGCTTTCTTT
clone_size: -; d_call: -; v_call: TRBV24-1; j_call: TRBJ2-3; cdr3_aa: CATSDLGGNTDTQYF; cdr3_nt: TGTGCCACCAGTGATTTGGGCGGGAACACAGATACGCAGTATTTT
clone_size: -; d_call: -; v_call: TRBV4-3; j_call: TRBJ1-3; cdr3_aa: CASSQDWSGIGNTIYF; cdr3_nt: TGCGCCAGCAGCCAAGATTGGTCCGGGATTGGAAACACCATATATTTT
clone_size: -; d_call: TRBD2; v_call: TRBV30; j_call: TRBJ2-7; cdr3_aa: CAWSQASGTYEQYF; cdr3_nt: TGTGCCTGGAGTCAGGCTAGCGGGACGTACGAGCAGTACTTC
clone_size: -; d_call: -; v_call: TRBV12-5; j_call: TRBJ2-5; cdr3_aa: CASGTGQQETQYF; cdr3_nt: TGTGCTAGTGGAACCGGACAGCAAGAGACCCAGTACTTC
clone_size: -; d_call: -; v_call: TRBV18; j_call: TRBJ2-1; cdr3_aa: CASSGADQTYNEQFF; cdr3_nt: TGTGCCAGCTCAGGGGCCGACCAAACCTACAATGAGCAGTTCTTC
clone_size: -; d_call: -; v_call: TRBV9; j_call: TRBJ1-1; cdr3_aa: CASSVLENTEAFF; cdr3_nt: TGTGCCAGCAGCGTCCTAGAGAACACTGAAGCTTTCTTT
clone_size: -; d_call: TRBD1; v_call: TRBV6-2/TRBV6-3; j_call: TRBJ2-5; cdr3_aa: CASSYSEWDRDF; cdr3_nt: TGTGCCAGCAGTTACTCAGAGTGGGACAGGGACTTC
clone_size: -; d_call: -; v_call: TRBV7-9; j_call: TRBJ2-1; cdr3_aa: CASSGRGSPFF; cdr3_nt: TGTGCCAGCAGTGGGCGGGGCTCCCCGTTCTTC